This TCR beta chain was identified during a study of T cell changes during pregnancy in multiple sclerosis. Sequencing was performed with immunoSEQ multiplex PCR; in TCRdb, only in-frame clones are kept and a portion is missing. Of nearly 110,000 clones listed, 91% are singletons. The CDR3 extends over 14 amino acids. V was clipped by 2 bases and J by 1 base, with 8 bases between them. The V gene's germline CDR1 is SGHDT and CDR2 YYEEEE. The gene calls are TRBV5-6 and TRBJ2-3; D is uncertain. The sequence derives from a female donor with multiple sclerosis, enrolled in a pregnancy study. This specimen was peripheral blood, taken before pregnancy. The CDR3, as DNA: TGTGCCAGCAGCTTTGGCGAGGGCACAGATACGCAGTATTTT. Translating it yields CASSFGEGTDTQYF.